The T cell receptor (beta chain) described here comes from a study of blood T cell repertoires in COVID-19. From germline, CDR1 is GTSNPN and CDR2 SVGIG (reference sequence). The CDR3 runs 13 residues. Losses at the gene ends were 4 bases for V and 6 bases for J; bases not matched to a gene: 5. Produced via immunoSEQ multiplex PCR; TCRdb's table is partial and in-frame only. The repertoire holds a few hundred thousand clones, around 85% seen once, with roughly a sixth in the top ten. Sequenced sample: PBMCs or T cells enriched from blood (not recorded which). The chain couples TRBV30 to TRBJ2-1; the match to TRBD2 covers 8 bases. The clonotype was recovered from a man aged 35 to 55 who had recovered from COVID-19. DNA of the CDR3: TGTGCCTGGACAAAAGCGGGAGCCAATGAGCAGTTCTTC. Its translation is CAWTKAGANEQFF. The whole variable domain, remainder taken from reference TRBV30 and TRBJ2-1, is SQTIHQWPATLVQPVGSPLSLECTVEGTSNPNLYWYRQAAGRGLQLLFYSVGIGQISSEVPQNLSASRPQDRQFILSSKKLLLSDSGFYLCAWTKAGANEQFFGPGTRLTVL.